Listed below are T cell receptor beta chains from one sample, sequenced in a study of blood T cells in healthy people across ages. MiXCR was run by TCRdb on the 5' RACE reads, yielding one entry per CDR3 protein. The table has about 640,000 distinct CDR3 sequences, approximately 30% seen once; the top ten hold about 15%. Sequencing used blood. These receptors came from a woman of 80 years or more in good health. CDR3s include the opening cysteine and the closing phenylalanine or tryptophan. The D gene is left open where the match is weak. The size field is filled for only some rows; it gives once, few, many or a size class.

v_gene	d_gene	abundance	j_gene	CDR3aa	CDR3nt
TRBV4-1	-	many	TRBJ2-1	CASSPGYEGDEQFF	TGCGCCAGCAGCCCCGGGTACGAGGGTGATGAGCAGTTCTTC
TRBV7-3	-	-	TRBJ2-3	CASSSGALSSDTQYF	TGTGCCAGCAGCTCCGGGGCTTTATCCTCAGATACGCAGTATTTT
TRBV3-1	TRBD1	-	TRBJ2-5	CASNTRDRVETQYF	TGTGCCAGCAATACCCGGGACAGGGTGGAGACCCAGTACTTC
TRBV4-1	-	-	TRBJ1-1	CASSQEAGMNTEAFF	TGCGCCAGCAGCCAAGAGGCAGGAATGAACACTGAAGCTTTCTTT
TRBV6-2/TRBV6-3	TRBD1	-	TRBJ2-7	CASSLIQGSNEQYF	TGTGCCAGCAGTTTAATACAGGGGAGCAATGAGCAGTACTTC
TRBV25-1	-	few	TRBJ1-1	CASSESGTEAFF	TGTGCCAGCAGTGAATCGGGGACTGAAGCTTTCTTT
TRBV20-1	-	-	TRBJ1-6	CSALQDSGRNSPLHF	TGCAGTGCTTTACAGGACTCTGGTCGGAATTCACCCCTCCACTTT
TRBV7-2	-	many	TRBJ1-2	CASSLVTGTISNYGYTF	TGTGCCAGCAGCTTAGTTACAGGGACGATTTCTAACTATGGCTACACCTTC
TRBV7-6	TRBD2	many	TRBJ2-1	CASSLEGLANEQFF	TGTGCCAGCAGCTTGGAGGGACTAGCCAATGAGCAGTTCTTC
TRBV3-1	-	few	TRBJ1-5	CASSQESGGNPQHF	TGTGCCAGCAGCCAAGAAAGTGGGGGAAACCCCCAGCATTTT
TRBV12-3/TRBV12-4	-	few	TRBJ1-1	CASSLEYSDTEAFF	TGTGCCAGCAGTTTAGAGTACAGCGACACTGAAGCTTTCTTT
TRBV6-1	TRBD2	many	TRBJ2-3	CASSELGTSGTDTQYF	TGTGCCAGCAGTGAGCTCGGGACTAGTGGCACAGATACGCAGTATTTT
TRBV29-1	-	-	TRBJ1-1	CSVGRGPNTEAFF	TGCAGCGTTGGGAGGGGCCCGAACACTGAAGCTTTCTTT
TRBV20-1	-	many	TRBJ2-5	CSARVPGEKETQYF	TGCAGTGCTAGAGTCCCGGGGGAAAAGGAGACCCAGTACTTC
TRBV20-1	TRBD1	many	TRBJ1-6	CSARDTGQGASPLHF	TGCAGTGCTAGGGATACGGGACAGGGCGCTTCACCCCTCCACTTT
TRBV7-9	-	-	TRBJ2-3	CASSFLDGDTQYF	TGTGCCAGCAGTTTCCTCGACGGTGATACGCAGTATTTT
TRBV4-3	TRBD1	many	TRBJ1-3	CASSVRAGGRPGNTIYF	TGCGCCAGCAGCGTACGTGCAGGGGGTAGACCTGGAAACACCATATATTTT
TRBV9	-	many	TRBJ1-6	CASTAVVGSPLHF	TGTGCCAGCACGGCGGTCGTAGGGTCACCCCTCCACTTT
TRBV3-1	-	-	TRBJ1-5	CASSQAGGNSNQPQHF	TGTGCCAGCAGCCAAGCGGGGGGGAATAGCAATCAGCCCCAGCATTTT
TRBV27	TRBD1	-	TRBJ1-1	CASSLKDRLSTEAFF	TGTGCCAGCAGCCTAAAGGACAGGCTGAGCACTGAAGCTTTCTTT
TRBV3-1	-	-	TRBJ1-6	CASSQHGTSYNSPLHF	TGTGCCAGCAGCCAACACGGGACAAGTTATAATTCACCCCTCCACTTT
TRBV5-6	-	-	TRBJ1-2	CASSLTGPNYGYTF	TGTGCCAGCAGCCTAACTGGCCCGAACTATGGCTACACCTTC
TRBV7-2	-	many	TRBJ2-1	CASSPGAKQFF	TGTGCCAGCAGCCCCGGGGCGAAGCAGTTCTTC
TRBV7-2	TRBD1	-	TRBJ1-2	CASSLRPPGQPYGYTF	TGTGCCAGCAGCTTAAGACCTCCGGGACAGCCCTATGGCTACACCTTC
TRBV5-1	TRBD2	-	TRBJ2-5	CASSFGSGSPQETQYF	TGCGCCAGCAGCTTTGGTAGCGGGAGCCCTCAAGAGACCCAGTACTTC
TRBV29-1	-	many	TRBJ1-4	CSVEGRTGRPTNEKLFF	TGCAGCGTTGAAGGACGCACGGGGAGGCCAACTAATGAAAAACTGTTTTTT